These 21 T cell receptor beta chains came from one sample sequenced in a study of T cells in Graves' hyperthyroidism and ophthalmopathy. From RNA transcripts, TCR beta CDR3 regions were amplified. Using the HTBI primer set, a first-round RT-PCR was run on the TCR CDR3. TCRdb fed the multiplex PCR reads into MiXCR, producing one record per CDR3 protein. The sample contains a few hundred thousand distinct CDR3 sequences, 15% to 18% of which appear only once. Source material: blood. These receptors were obtained from a woman aged 18-29 years with Graves' hyperthyroidism.

The chain employs TRBV20-1 and TRBJ1-2; tentatively, D is TRBD1 (6 bases). Germline V lookup: CDR1 DFQATT, CDR2 SNEGSKA (reference sequence). V dropped 4 bases and J dropped 1 base, with 13 bases sitting between them. The length of the CDR3 is 14 residues. The DNA of the CDR3 is TGCAGTGCTACCCCGCGGGACAATAACTATGGCTACACCTTC. It translates to CSATPRDNNYGYTF.

J is TRBJ1-1 and V is TRBV30, with 8 bases aligning to TRBD1. Trimming at V came to 1 base and at J to 4 bases, leaving 5 bases not matched to a gene. Germline loops: CDR1 GTSNPN, CDR2 SVGIG (reference sequence). This CDR3 region has 14 residues. DNA of the CDR3: TGTGCCTGGAGTGCCGGGACAGGAGCCACTGAAGCTTTCTTT. Its translation is CAWSAGTGATEAFF. The full variable domain, its missing parts supplied by reference TRBV30 and TRBJ1-1, is SQTIHQWPATLVQPVGSPLSLECTVEGTSNPNLYWYRQAAGRGLQLLFYSVGIGQISSEVPQNLSASRPQDRQFILSSKKLLLSDSGFYLCAWSAGTGATEAFFGQGTRLTVV.

This chain joins TRBV19 and TRBJ1-6; possible D gene TRBD1, 5 bases. The CDR3 loop spans 14 amino acids. CDR1 is LNHDA, CDR2 SQIVND, per germline (reference sequence). V was clipped by 1 base and J by 8 bases, with 9 bases between them. The CDR3 region has the DNA TGTGCCAGTAGTATAGGGGACGCCTATTCACCCCTCCACTTT. It specifies CASSIGDAYSPLHF.

This clonotype showed up just a few times. The chain recombines TRBV5-1 with TRBJ2-1, with D perhaps matching TRBD2 (6 bases). This CDR3 is 14 amino acids long. Trimming took off 4 bases at V and 9 bases at J, with 17 bases between the two ends. Germline CDR1 reads SGHRS; CDR2 reads YFSETQ. For the CDR3, the DNA is TGCGCCAGCAGCCCGGATGGGGGGTGGACTGAGCAGTTCTTC. This translates into CASSPDGGWTEQFF.

This clonotype was counted ten times or more. This chain links TRBV2 with TRBJ2-1; TRBD1 matches 7 bases. Trimming at V came to 4 bases and at J to 3 bases, leaving 3 bases not matched to a gene. Germline V gene data show CDR1 as SNHLY and CDR2 as FYNNEI. This CDR3 comprises 14 residues. CDR3 amino acids: CASSAGTDYNEQFF. The CDR3 bases are TGTGCCAGCAGTGCCGGGACAGACTACAATGAGCAGTTCTTC. The full variable domain, with the rest looked up from reference TRBV2 and TRBJ2-1, is EPEVTQTPSHQVTQMGQEVILRCVPISNHLYFYWYRQILGQKVEFLVSFYNNEISEKSEIFDDQFSVERPDGSNFTLKIRSTKLEDSAMYFCASSAGTDYNEQFFGPGTRLTVL.

The chain employs TRBV28 and TRBJ2-1; TRBD2 might be the D (5 bases). V lost 3 bases, J lost 9 bases, and 12 bases lay in between. CDR1 and CDR2 from the germline V gene are MDHEN and SYDVKM. The CDR3 spans 13 residues. CDR3 DNA sequence: TGTGCCAGCAGTTTTAGCGATGGGAGTGAGCAGTTCTTC. It codes for CASSFSDGSEQFF.

This clonotype has ten or more counts. This chain connects TRBV5-1 to TRBJ1-4, with 7 bases aligning to TRBD1. In germline, CDR1 is SGHRS, CDR2 YFSETQ. The CDR3 sequence is 15 residues long. The trim removed 4 bases at V and 5 bases at J, leaving 8 bases unmatched. The CDR3 DNA reads as TGCGCCAGCAGCATAAGACAGGGTCTAAATGAAAAACTGTTTTTT. Amino acids: CASSIRQGLNEKLFF.

This clonotype was seen repeatedly, ten times or more. The chain links TRBV7-8 to TRBJ2-7, with D perhaps matching TRBD1 or TRBD2 (5 bases each). V was shortened by 5 bases and J by 0 bases, with 11 bases between the two germline ends. The germline CDR1 and CDR2 sequences are SGHVS and FQNEAQ. The CDR3 is 14 amino acids. For the CDR3, the DNA is TGTGCCAGCAGCCCCGGGGACGGCTCCTACGAGCAGTACTTC. Encoded protein: CASSPGDGSYEQYF.

This clonotype occurred many times. J is TRBJ1-1 and V is TRBV2, with 7 bases lining up with TRBD1. The germline CDR1 and CDR2 sequences are SNHLY and FYNNEI. CDR3 length equals 15 residues. The V gene end was trimmed by 5 bases and the J gene end by 1 base; junction bases not matched to a gene: 7. CDR3 region: CASSRQGGRNTEAFF. The DNA for the CDR3 is TGTGCCAGCAGTCGACAGGGAGGGAGGAACACTGAAGCTTTCTTT.

The V and J genes are TRBV10-3 and TRBJ1-6; 11 bases fit TRBD1. The V gene end was trimmed by 6 bases and the J gene end by 13 bases; junction bases not matched to a gene: 5. There are 13 residues in the CDR3. Germline V CDR1 and CDR2: ENHRY, SYGVKD. CDR3 region: CAISGDRGTPLHF. For the CDR3, the DNA is TGTGCCATCAGCGGGGACAGGGGGACGCCCCTCCACTTT.

This clonotype occurred many times. J is TRBJ2-7 and V is TRBV7-9; D call uncertain. Trimming cost V 5 bases and J 1 base, with 15 bases left between them. The CDR3 contains 15 residues. Germline V lookup: CDR1 SEHNR, CDR2 FQNEAQ (reference sequence). This CDR3 reads CASSGKVGRSYEQYF. The DNA for the CDR3 is TGTGCCAGCAGCGGGAAAGTCGGAAGGTCCTACGAGCAGTACTTC.

The table lists this clonotype with a few counts. The chain is built from TRBV5-1 and TRBJ1-2, with unresolved D. The CDR3 sequence is 16 residues long. Trimming left V 4 bases short and J 0 bases short, with 16 bases between. The V gene's germline CDR1 is SGHRS and CDR2 YFSETQ. In nucleotides, the CDR3 is TGCGCCAGCAGCCGAAGTCCTGGACCGGCTAACTATGGCTACACCTTC. Amino acids: CASSRSPGPANYGYTF.

This clonotype was counted ten times or more. This chain uses TRBV12-3 or TRBV12-4 with TRBJ2-7; possibly TRBD2 for D (6 bases). Trimming pared 5 bases from V and 3 bases from J, leaving 8 bases between. The CDR3 consists of 12 residues. Here the CDR3 reads CASSPGSYEQYF. DNA of the CDR3: TGTGCCAGCAGTCCCGGGAGCTACGAGCAGTACTTC.

There are many counts of this clonotype. The J gene is TRBJ1-5, the V gene TRBV20-1, with D perhaps TRBD1 (5 bases). V lost 0 bases, J lost 3 bases, and 21 bases lay in between. Germline CDR1 is DFQATT and CDR2 is SNEGSKA (reference sequence). This CDR3 is 18 amino acids long. The CDR3 region has the DNA TGCAGTGCTAGAGATGGTACAGGAGTAATACTTATCAATCAGCCCCAGCATTTT. Translated: CSARDGTGVILINQPQHF.

The chain has TRBV12-3 or TRBV12-4 and TRBJ1-5; TRBD1 is a possible D gene (6 bases). Trimming took 6 bases from V and 1 from J, leaving 13 bases between them. This CDR3 spans 15 amino acids. The CDR3 is CASSPGARSNQPQHF. CDR3 nucleotides: TGTGCCAGCAGCCCAGGGGCTCGAAGCAATCAGCCCCAGCATTTT.

The chain recombines TRBV5-5 with TRBJ1-2, with D perhaps matching TRBD1 (5 bases). The germline V gene encodes CDR1 SGHKS and CDR2 YYEKEE (reference sequence). V lost 5 bases and J 4 bases, leaving 18 bases between the germline ends. This CDR3 spans 15 amino acids. The CDR3: CASRLGPTDSYGYTF. The CDR3, as DNA: TGTGCCAGCAGGCTCGGACCGACAGATTCCTATGGCTACACCTTC.

The chain joins TRBV24-1 to TRBJ1-2, with D maybe TRBD1 (6 bases). The CDR3 covers 14 residues. Between the trimmed V and J ends, which lost 3 bases and 7 bases, there was a span of 14 bases. From germline, CDR1 is KGHDR and CDR2 SFDVKD. This chain's CDR3 is CATSDTRTVGGYTF. The CDR3 region has the DNA TGTGCCACCAGTGATACCCGGACAGTTGGTGGCTACACCTTC.

This chain connects TRBV12-3 or TRBV12-4 to TRBJ2-7; D remains unclear. This CDR3 has 13 residues. V was cut by 6 bases and J by 0 bases, with 9 bases left in between. The CDR3 reads CASRRHSSYEQYF. Written as DNA, the CDR3 is TGTGCCAGCAGGCGACACAGCTCCTACGAGCAGTACTTC.

The gene calls are TRBV12-3 or TRBV12-4 and TRBJ2-7; D tentatively reads TRBD1 or TRBD2 (5 bases each). The CDR3 has 15 residues. V was pared by 5 bases and J by 3 bases, with 17 bases between. Here the CDR3 reads CASSPRGRGFYEQYF. The CDR3 nucleotides are TGTGCCAGCAGTCCCCGGGGACGGGGTTTCTACGAGCAGTACTTC.

This clonotype was seen many times. The V and J genes are TRBV6-2 or TRBV6-3 and TRBJ1-4; the D gene is possibly TRBD1 (5 bases). The V end lost 2 bases, the J end lost 7 bases, and 17 bases lay between the germline ends. Germline assignment: CDR1 MNHEY and CDR2 SVGEGT. The CDR3 runs to 16 residues. The CDR3 loop reads CASSYRRASRGEKLFF. DNA of the CDR3: TGTGCCAGCAGTTACCGCCGGGCTTCGAGGGGTGAAAAACTGTTTTTT.

This clonotype was seen many times. This chain links TRBV19 with TRBJ1-2; possibly TRBD1 for D (5 bases). CDR3 length equals 13 residues. Germline CDR1 LNHDA, CDR2 SQIVND (reference sequence). Trimming cost V 5 bases and J 7 bases, with 14 bases left between them. CDR3 region: CASSPQGRSGYTF. CDR3 bases: TGTGCCAGTAGTCCCCAGGGTAGGAGTGGCTACACCTTC. The full variable domain, with the rest looked up from reference TRBV19 and TRBJ1-2, is DGGITQSPKYLFRKEGQNVTLSCEQNLNHDAMYWYRQDPGQGLRLIYYSQIVNDFQKGDIAEGYSVSREKKESFPLTVTSAQKNPTAFYLCASSPQGRSGYTFGSGTRLTVV.